These 16 T cell receptor beta chains share one sample of origin, sequenced in a study of blood T cell repertoires in COVID-19. Assay used: immunoSEQ multiplex PCR; TCRdb lists only in-frame clones, some missing. The sample includes about 75,000 clones, 85% to 90% seen only once; the top ten take roughly 2.5%. The material sequenced was peripheral blood. The receptors stem from a human donor in a cohort sampled during active COVID-19.

This clone was observed a single time. V is TRBV29-1 and J is TRBJ2-3, with 8 bases identical to TRBD2. The V gene's germline CDR1 is SQVTM and CDR2 ANQGSEA. The trim removed 3 bases at V and 7 bases at J, leaving 9 bases unmatched. The CDR3 is made up of 14 amino acids. The CDR3 DNA is TGCAGCGTTGACCGCACTAGCGGTGTCAATACGCAGTATTTT. Protein sequence: CSVDRTSGVNTQYF.

V gene TRBV19 combines with J gene TRBJ2-5, with 9 bases that match TRBD1. CDR3 length: 14 amino acids. Germline CDR1 and CDR2: LNHDA and SQIVND (reference sequence). Germline trimming cut 6 bases from V and 3 bases from J; bases unmatched to any gene: 5. The CDR3 here is CASRKTGGEETQYF. The CDR3 DNA sequence: TGTGCCAGTAGGAAAACAGGGGGCGAAGAGACCCAGTACTTC.

This clone qualifies as large. The rearrangement joins TRBV3-1 (or the pseudogene TRBV3-2) to TRBJ1-1; 8 bases align to TRBD1. Per the germline V gene, CDR1 is LGHDT and CDR2 is YNNKEL (reference sequence). Trimming took 6 bases from V and 4 from J; bases not matched to a gene: 10. The CDR3 covers 15 residues. CDR3 DNA sequence: TGTGCCAGCAGACCCGACAGGGGTAAAGGCACTGAAGCTTTCTTT. Protein product: CASRPDRGKGTEAFF.

The rearrangement joins TRBV7-2 to TRBJ2-7; no definite D call. The CDR3 sequence is 14 residues long. With 5 bases removed from V and 0 bases from J, the gap between germline ends came to 11 bases. Germline V lookup: CDR1 SGHTA, CDR2 FQGNSA. The CDR3 bases are TGTGCCAGCAGCCCCCAATCTAGCTCCTACGAGCAGTACTTC. As protein: CASSPQSSSYEQYF. Based on the CDR3 plus reference TRBV7-2 and TRBJ2-7, the full variable domain is GAGVSQSPSNKVTEKGKDVELRCDPISGHTALYWYRQSLGQGLEFLIYFQGNSAPDKSGLPSDRFSAERTGGSVSTLTIQRTQQEDSAVYLCASSPQSSSYEQYFGPGTRLTVT.

This clone was detected only once. The genes are TRBV18 and TRBJ2-7, with 10 bases matching TRBD1. Germline V lookup: CDR1 KGHSH, CDR2 LQKENI. The CDR3 runs to 15 residues. The junction had 7 bases not matched to a gene; V was cut back by 6 bases and J by 2 bases. The CDR3, as DNA: TGTGCCAGCTCGCGGGACAGGGGACGGGCCTACGAGCAGTACTTC. The encoded protein is CASSRDRGRAYEQYF.

V is TRBV3-1 (or the pseudogene TRBV3-2) and J is TRBJ2-7; perhaps TRBD1 as D (5 bases). The V gene's germline CDR1 is LGHDT and CDR2 YNNKEL (reference sequence). The CDR3 runs to 12 residues. V was shortened by 4 bases and J by 5 bases, with 9 bases between the two germline ends. CDR3 sequence reads: CASSRLRDEQYF. In DNA form, the CDR3 reads TGTGCCAGCAGCCGGCTCAGGGACGAGCAGTACTTC.

The CDR3 bases are TGTGCCAGCAGCGAGACCAGGAGGCATGAGCAGTTCTTC. It yields the protein CASSETRRHEQFF. The V call is TRBV7-8, the J call TRBJ2-1; D perhaps matches TRBD2 (5 bases). This CDR3 has 13 amino acids. CDR1 SGHVS and CDR2 FQNEAQ come from the germline V gene. V was pared by 5 bases and J by 8 bases, with 13 bases between.

The chain combines TRBV5-4 with TRBJ1-1; D is perhaps TRBD1 (6 bases). The CDR3 is made up of 15 amino acids. Trimming cost V 1 base and J 1 base, with 11 bases left between them. CDR1 is SGHNT and CDR2 is YYREEE in the germline V gene (reference sequence). The CDR3 region has the DNA TGTGCCAGCAGCTTGAATACAGGGCAGAACACTGAAGCTTTCTTT. As protein: CASSLNTGQNTEAFF.

The chain couples TRBV12-5 to TRBJ2-3; 7 positions agree with TRBD2. The CDR3 has 18 amino acids. The ends lost 1 base at V and 0 bases at J; junction bases unmatched: 10. Germline loops: CDR1 LGHNT, CDR2 FRNRAP. In nucleotides, the CDR3 is TGTGCTAGTGGTTTGGACAGCCGGGACTACTATAGCACAGATACGCAGTATTTT. Residues: CASGLDSRDYYSTDTQYF. The variable domain in full, with the rest retrieved from reference TRBV12-5 and TRBJ2-3, is DARVTQTPRHKVTEMGQEVTMRCQPILGHNTVFWYRQTMMQGLELLAYFRNRAPLDDSGMPKDRFSAEMPDATLATLKIQPSEPRDSAVYFCASGLDSRDYYSTDTQYFGPGTRLTVL.

The J gene is TRBJ1-5, the V gene TRBV6-6; D might be TRBD1 (5 bases). The CDR3 loop spans 14 amino acids. With 2 bases removed from V and 7 bases from J, the gap between germline ends came to 12 bases. Germline values: CDR1 MNHNY, CDR2 SVGAGI (reference sequence). As DNA, the CDR3 is TGTGCCAGCAGTTACGGCGGGGGATACCAGCCCCAGCATTTT. Translation gives CASSYGGGYQPQHF.

This sequence joins TRBV28 and TRBJ2-1, with 9 bases lining up with TRBD2. Germline values: CDR1 MDHEN, CDR2 SYDVKM. There are 15 residues in the CDR3. Trimming removed 3 bases from V and 2 bases from J; junction bases left unmatched: 2. DNA for the CDR3: TGTGCCAGCAGTTTTAAGCGGGAGGCCTACAATGAGCAGTTCTTC. This codes for CASSFKREAYNEQFF.

The rearrangement uses TRBV4-3 and TRBJ2-1; D not certain. The ends were cut back, 3 bases at V and 3 bases at J, with 6 bases in the middle. The CDR3 extends over 13 amino acids. Germline V lookup: CDR1 LGHNA, CDR2 YSLEER. CDR3 sequence: CASSQTYYNEQFF. The CDR3 bases are TGCGCCAGCAGCCAGACTTACTACAATGAGCAGTTCTTC.

V is TRBV18 and J is TRBJ1-1; D call uncertain. The CDR3 length is 16 residues. From germline, CDR1 is KGHSH and CDR2 LQKENI. V dropped 3 bases and J dropped 1 base, with 15 bases sitting between them. The CDR3 loop reads CASSPPGRLQNTEAFF. For the CDR3, the DNA is TGTGCCAGCTCACCCCCGGGGAGGCTTCAGAACACTGAAGCTTTCTTT.

The J gene is TRBJ1-5, the V gene TRBV4-3, with 7 bases identical to TRBD1. With V trimmed by 4 bases and J by 1 base, 7 bases remained unmatched. CDR3 length: 16 amino acids. Germline CDR1 and CDR2: LGHNA and YSLEER. The CDR3 nucleotides read TGCGCCAGCAGCCGCGACAGGGTTCCGAGCAATCAGCCCCAGCATTTT. Its protein is CASSRDRVPSNQPQHF.

The chain is built from TRBV6-2 or TRBV6-3 and TRBJ2-1, with TRBD1 as a possible D gene (6 bases). The length of the CDR3 is 15 residues. The germline V gene encodes CDR1 MNHEY and CDR2 SVGEGT. Between the trimmed V and J ends, which lost 5 bases and 5 bases, there was a span of 16 bases. The CDR3 here is CASSIFGTSNNEQFF. For the CDR3, the DNA is TGTGCCAGCAGTATTTTCGGGACAAGTAACAATGAGCAGTTCTTC.

The gene calls are TRBV18 and TRBJ2-5, with D possibly matching TRBD2 (5 bases). This CDR3 is 13 amino acids long. The germline V gene has CDR1 KGHSH and CDR2 LQKENI. V dropped 6 bases and J dropped 5 bases, with 13 bases sitting between them. The DNA for the CDR3 is TGTGCCAGCTCTCAAGGGTCGGGGGAGACCCAGTACTTC. Its translation is CASSQGSGETQYF.